This T cell receptor beta chain was sequenced for a study of blood T cell repertoires in COVID-19. Study-level background: T cells, B-cell-depleted T cells, or PBMCs supplied cDNA or gDNA.

Sequenced by immunoSEQ multiplex PCR; TCRdb stores in-frame clones only, minus some. The table has fewer than 250,000 clones, around 85% seen once. There are a few counts of this clone. The CDR3 is made up of 15 amino acids. From germline, CDR1 is SGHRS and CDR2 YFSETQ. V was trimmed by 0 bases and J by 2 bases, leaving 11 bases between them. V usage is TRBV5-1 and J usage is TRBJ1-1; possibly TRBD1 for D (5 bases). The sequencing sample was made of peripheral blood. The receptor was derived from a woman aged 70 to 79 with acute or convalescent COVID-19. In DNA form, the CDR3 reads TGCGCCAGCAGCTTGGAGTCAGGGATTAACACTGAAGCTTTCTTT. It codes for CASSLESGINTEAFF. Full variable domain (missing parts from reference TRBV5-1 and TRBJ1-1): KAGVTQTPRYLIKTRGQQVTLSCSPISGHRSVSWYQQTPGQGLQFLFEYFSETQRNKGNFPGRFSGRQFSNSRSEMNVSTLELGDSALYLCASSLESGINTEAFFGQGTRLTVV.